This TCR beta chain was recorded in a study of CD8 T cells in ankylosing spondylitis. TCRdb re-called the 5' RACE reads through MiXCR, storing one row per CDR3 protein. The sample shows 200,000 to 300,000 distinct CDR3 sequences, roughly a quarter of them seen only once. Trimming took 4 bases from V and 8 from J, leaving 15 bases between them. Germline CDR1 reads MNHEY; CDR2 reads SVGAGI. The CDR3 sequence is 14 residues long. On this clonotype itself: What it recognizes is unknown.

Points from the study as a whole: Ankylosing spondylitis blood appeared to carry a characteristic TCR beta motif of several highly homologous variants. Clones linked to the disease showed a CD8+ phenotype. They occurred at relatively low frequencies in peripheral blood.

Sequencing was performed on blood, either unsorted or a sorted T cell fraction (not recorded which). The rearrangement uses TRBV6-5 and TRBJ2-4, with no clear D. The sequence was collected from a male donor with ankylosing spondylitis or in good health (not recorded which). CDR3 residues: CASSFVGSADIQYF. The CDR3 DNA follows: TGTGCCAGCAGTTTCGTAGGCTCCGCGGACATTCAGTACTTC.